This T cell receptor beta chain was found in a study of tumor T cells in aggressive B-cell lymphoma. TCRdb keeps only in-frame clones here, not all; method: immunoSEQ multiplex PCR. The table shows roughly 11,000 clones, with 89% occurring only once. The CDR3 is 15 amino acids. Per germline, CDR1 SQVTM and CDR2 ANQGSEA. Germline trimming cut 7 bases from V and 5 bases from J; bases unmatched to any gene: 11. The source material was tumor tissue. This receptor was obtained from an adult with diffuse large B cell lymphoma. J is TRBJ1-4 and V is TRBV29-1, with TRBD1 matching over 9 bases. The CDR3: CSARQGGRANEKLFF. The CDR3 DNA reads as TGCAGCGCCCGACAGGGGGGACGGGCGAATGAAAAACTGTTTTTT.